These 6 T cell receptor beta chains originate from one sample sequenced in a study of OX40 agonist ivuxolimab in advanced cancers. The method was immunoSEQ multiplex PCR; TCRdb's version includes in-frame clones alone and lacks a portion of them. The sample consists of under 15,000 clones, just under 75% of them appearing once. Sequenced here: CD4+ or CD8+ T cells sorted from blood, sampled in a trial of the OX40 agonist ivuxolimab. The source of these receptors is an adult with an advanced solid tumor such as melanoma, head and neck, liver or kidney cancer.

The chain couples TRBV11-3 to TRBJ2-2; possibly TRBD1 or TRBD2 for D (5 bases each). The CDR3 has 13 amino acids. V dropped 4 bases and J dropped 5 bases, with 8 bases sitting between them. Germline values: CDR1 SGHNT, CDR2 YENEEA. The CDR3 DNA sequence: TGTGCCAGCAGCTGGGGCGGGACCGGGGAGCTGTTTTTT. It translates to CASSWGGTGELFF. Supplemented by reference TRBV11-3 and TRBJ2-2, the full variable domain reads EAGVVQSPRYKIIEKKQPVAFWCNPISGHNTLYWYLQNLGQGPELLIRYENEEAVDDSQLPKDRFSAERLKGVDSTLKIQPAELGDSAVYLCASSWGGTGELFFGEGSRLTVL.

The chain has TRBV29-1 and TRBJ2-1; TRBD1 agrees at 9 bases. Trimming cost V 4 bases and J 0 bases; bases outside gene matches: 7. This CDR3 is 16 amino acids long. Germline loops: CDR1 SQVTM, CDR2 ANQGSEA. The chain's CDR3 is CSVGGTGTSSYNEQFF. The CDR3 DNA follows: TGCAGCGTTGGAGGGACAGGGACGAGCTCCTACAATGAGCAGTTCTTC.

The V call is TRBV18, the J call TRBJ1-1, with 7 positions matching TRBD1. CDR3 length: 16 residues. Germline-derived CDR1 and CDR2 are KGHSH and LQKENI. V lost 3 bases and J lost 1; bases outside the gene matches: 8. CDR3 sequence (DNA): TGTGCCAGCTCACCTTCCGTGACAGGGAGGAACACTGAAGCTTTCTTT. It encodes CASSPSVTGRNTEAFF.

In the case of this clone: The junction and the germline gene differ at one end; a read error may be behind it. The chain carries TRBV7-7 and TRBJ2-3; a weak D match, TRBD2 (6 bases). The germline V gene encodes CDR1 SSHAT and CDR2 FNYEAQ (reference sequence). CDR3 length equals 14 residues. The chain's CDR3 is CASSAGGVADTQYF. CDR3 sequence (DNA): TGTGCTAGCAGCGCCGGGGGTGTGGCAGATACGCAGTATTTT.

The chain carries TRBV28 and TRBJ1-3; 11 nucleotides agree with TRBD1. The CDR3 is 16 amino acids. Trimming took 6 bases from V and 2 from J; bases not matched to a gene: 6. Germline assignment: CDR1 MDHEN and CDR2 SYDVKM. The CDR3 spells CASRPDRGLPGNTIYF. Here the CDR3 DNA reads TGTGCCAGCAGGCCGGACAGGGGGCTCCCTGGAAACACCATATATTTT. The full variable domain, rest sourced from reference TRBV28 and TRBJ1-3, is DVKVTQSSRYLVKRTGEKVFLECVQDMDHENMFWYRQDPGLGLRLIYFSYDVKMKEKGDIPEGYSVSREKKERFSLILESASTNQTSMYLCASRPDRGLPGNTIYFGEGSWLTVV.

This sequence joins TRBV19 and TRBJ2-3, with unresolved D. V was pared by 7 bases and J by 6 bases, with 23 bases between. CDR3 length: 16 residues. Per germline, CDR1 LNHDA and CDR2 SQIVND (reference sequence). The CDR3 loop is CASTLTGRWGSDTQYF. As DNA, the CDR3 is TGTGCCAGTACCCTGACCGGGCGGTGGGGTTCTGATACGCAGTATTTT.